The source of this T cell receptor (beta chain) is a study of T cell clonality in common variable immunodeficiency (dated by TCRdb to about 2015). CDR1 and CDR2, looked up from the germline V gene, are ENHRY and SYGVKD. The V end loses 0 bases and the J end loses 7 bases, and a stretch of 10 bases separates them. Inclusive of the bounding cysteine and phenylalanine, the CDR3 is 14 residues long. The DNA has 33 bases, all within the CDR3, and is read from base 1. Overall study outcomes, separate from this receptor: It was noted by the authors that sequencing of the repertoires of T cell subpopulations would be needed to clarify the cause of the increased clonality in CVID. Although equal DNA input was used, an average of approximately 82,000 unique sequences per sample was obtained for controls, compared with around 32,000 for CVID samples. Fewer TCRbeta clones were shared among CVID subjects than among healthy controls (p < 0.0001). CVID TCRbeta sequences reportedly showed fewer deletions and N-nucleotide insertions and lacked highly modified clones with 13 or more V deletions. Correlations of repertoire features with clinical complications were constrained by heterogeneity among patients within the CVID cohort. TCRbeta clonality was higher in CVID subjects than in healthy controls (t-test p = 0.018), and the increase was most characteristic of about a third of subjects.

Standard criteria, namely reduction of serum IgG, IgA and/or IgM below the normal range together with specific antibody deficiency, were applied for the diagnosis of CVID. The CVID group comprised some 44 subjects, 15 or so female and some 30 male, aged about 9 to 70 years with a mean age of roughly 43. Most of the CVID patients and most of the healthy controls were of Caucasian heritage. All CVID subjects had received replacement immunoglobulin therapy for at least one year at the time of study participation. When blood was collected, none of the CVID subjects were ill or on immunomodulatory or immunosuppressive medication. From each donor, about 5 to 8 ml of heparinized peripheral whole blood was collected. Genomic DNA from adults with common variable immune deficiency (CVID) and from healthy adult controls was used for sequencing of TCRbeta CDR3 repertoires. To isolate peripheral blood mononuclear cells, diluted blood was subjected to density centrifugation over Hypaque 1077 or Ficoll-Paque. Unsorted mononuclear cells served as the source of genomic DNA, which was extracted either by Qiagen column purification or by a centrifugation-based method.

Equivalent amounts of genomic DNA from CVID and control samples were used as sequencing input. For every sample, a 60 bp segment covering the rearranged TCRbeta CDR3 region was amplified and then sequenced. The immunoSEQ assay, a bias-corrected multiplex PCR combined with high-throughput sequencing, was used to amplify TCRbeta. Per the source publication's procedure: Each unique nucleotide sequence was treated as a clone and annotated with V, D and J genes, copy number and frequency. Sequences were labeled productive if in frame, and non-productive if out of frame or containing stop codons. As previously described, clonality was computed from Shannon's entropy. Mean CDR3 Kyte-Doolittle hydropathy was derived from the predicted amino acid sequences of productive clones. Hierarchical clustering of scaled V gene usage was performed with the R hclust function using Manhattan distance and complete linkage. Sharing of clones by CDR3 amino acid sequence was evaluated by resampling 12 repertoires per group over 100 rounds. The repertoires were screened for 65 to 75 published EBV-specific TCRbeta sequences and 245 published CMV-specific TCRbeta sequences. A couple of CVID samples yielding fewer than 10,000 sequences were excluded from analysis, leaving under 50 CVID repertoires. Sourced from immuneACCESS, this table was stored by TCRdb with only in-frame sequences that have V and J called. A share of the clones is absent; for the studies checked, an unresolved V gene accounts for under half, and the remainder has no known explanation. That table gives V, J and clone size, and the DNA gave D and trimming. The sample has 5,700 or so clones on record, with no singletons. Together, the top ten hold around 14% of the sample.

Relative to its sample, this clone is medium-sized (0.01 to 0.1%). Its binding antigen is unknown. From the germline J gene comes the end of the CDR3, since the read stops 3 residues before it. Recombination joined TRBV10-3 with TRBJ1-5, with the D gene call left open. The origin of this receptor is a human donor with common variable immunodeficiency. The sample was peripheral blood mononuclear cells. The CDR3 amino acid sequence is: CAISESGRGQPQHF. The sequenced part of the CDR3 DNA is TGTGCCATCAGTGAGTCTGGGCGAGGGCAGCCC.